This T cell receptor (beta chain) is from a study of CD4 T cell repertoires and nickel (TCRdb year 2020). Its CDR3 holds 14 amino acids, cysteine through phenylalanine. The entry retains the CDR3 DNA only, 42 bases that are in frame from base 1. Based on the germline V gene, the CDR1 and CDR2 sequences are SGHRS and YFSETQ. V drops 5 bases and J drops 2 bases, leaving 10 bases in between. Comment on this clonotype: Which antigen it targets is not known. No base qualities exist here, and no much larger clone lies one base off it.

Library creation used RT-PCR. For sequencing, an Illumina MiSeq was employed. TCRdb itself trimmed the public reads at Q25 with fastp, ran MiXCR and retained productive beta chains. Identical CDR3 protein sequences are pooled into one entry, listed with their most common genes and DNA. The sample yields 260 or so distinct CDR3 sequences; about two thirds were counted once. The top ten clones comprise about 12% of the sample. Recombination joined TRBV5-1 with TRBJ1-4; D gene: possibly TRBD1, on 6 matching bases. Material for sequencing was CD4+ T cells from blood, not recorded whether cultured. The TCR sequence derives from a human donor in a nickel allergy study, with or without nickel allergy (not recorded which). It is not recorded whether this sample comes from one donor or several. Read as DNA, the sequence is TGCGCCAGCAGGCCAGGGGTGACTAATGAAAAACTGTTTTTT. It encodes CASRPGVTNEKLFF.